This TCR beta chain was sequenced in a study of blood T cells in healthy people across ages. The study's findings and limits: Older age coincided with a roughly linear decline in TCR beta diversity per million T cells.

This clonotype came up a few times. The target antigen is unknown. A J-beta primer mix and a sample-barcoded 5' primer were used in a second PCR of about 6 to 12 cycles. CDR3-containing paired-end reads numbering at least 2.5 million came from each sample. TCRdb re-derived calls from the 5' RACE reads in MiXCR, one entry per CDR3 protein. The sample consists of 1,100,000 or so distinct CDR3 sequences, roughly 45% of them appearing once. Isolation yielded PBMCs, at least 7 million per sample, in every case. The CDR3 has 15 residues. Germline assignment: CDR1 LGHNA and CDR2 YNFKEQ. V was pared by 4 bases and J by 5 bases, with 15 bases between.

The specimen sequenced was blood. This chain connects TRBV4-2 to TRBJ2-1, with D possibly matching TRBD2 (6 bases). This receptor was taken from a woman in her sixties or seventies in good health. CDR3 DNA sequence: TGTGCCAGCAGCCCATTCCCCGGGACTGACAATGAGCAGTTCTTC. Its protein product is CASSPFPGTDNEQFF.